This TCR beta chain was sequenced in a study of vaccination effects on CD4 cells after COVID-19. With regard to this clone: Its antigen is still unknown.

This CDR3 has 13 residues. J lost 6 bases, V lost 8 bases, and 6 bases had no gene match. Germline-derived CDR1 and CDR2 are LNHDA and SQIVND (reference sequence). Profiled with immunoSEQ multiplex PCR; TCRdb holds only in-frame clones, not every one. The top ten hold 7% to 9.5% of the sample, which has 25,000 to 30,000 clones, more than 65% seen once. Antigen-specific CD4+ T cell clonotypes were called by their expansion after viral peptide-pool culture in ViraFEST. Having been cultured for around ten days, the cells underwent CD4+ T cell isolation. The cohort was immunized with two doses of either the BNT162b2 or mRNA-1273 vaccine. Vaccinated recipients, who were negative for nucleocapsid antibodies, had no history of SARS-CoV-2 infection.

The receptor's source is a human donor who received a COVID-19 vaccine. The specimen was CD4+ T cells from PBMCs cultured with HCoV-NL63 spike peptides, collected after COVID-19 vaccination. The J gene is TRBJ1-3, the V gene TRBV19; 8 positions match TRBD1. The chain's CDR3 is CASSDRGLNTIYF. The CDR3 nucleotides read TGTGCCAGTTCTGACAGGGGATTAAACACCATATATTTT. Variable domain in full (rest from reference TRBV19 and TRBJ1-3): DGGITQSPKYLFRKEGQNVTLSCEQNLNHDAMYWYRQDPGQGLRLIYYSQIVNDFQKGDIAEGYSVSREKKESFPLTVTSAQKNPTAFYLCASSDRGLNTIYFGEGSWLTVV.